This record concerns one T cell receptor (beta chain) sequence. The germline CDR1 and CDR2 sequences are SGHDT and YYEEEE. Trimming at V came to 4 bases and at J to 2 bases, leaving 4 bases not matched to a gene. This CDR3 spans 15 amino acids. The entry originates in a study of control samples from healthy donors and cancer patients. Data came from immunoSEQ multiplex PCR; TCRdb stores just in-frame clones and leaves some out. Altogether 70,000 to 75,000 clones are present, roughly 87% being singletons, with the ten largest covering under 4.5%. V usage is TRBV5-6 and J usage is TRBJ1-4; TRBD1 matches 8 bases. Sequencing was performed on blood. This receptor was obtained from a woman between 50 and 59 years old in good health. This chain's CDR3 is CASSPGTGTNEKLFF. Written as DNA, the CDR3 is TGTGCCAGCAGCCCGGGGACAGGCACTAATGAAAAACTGTTTTTT.